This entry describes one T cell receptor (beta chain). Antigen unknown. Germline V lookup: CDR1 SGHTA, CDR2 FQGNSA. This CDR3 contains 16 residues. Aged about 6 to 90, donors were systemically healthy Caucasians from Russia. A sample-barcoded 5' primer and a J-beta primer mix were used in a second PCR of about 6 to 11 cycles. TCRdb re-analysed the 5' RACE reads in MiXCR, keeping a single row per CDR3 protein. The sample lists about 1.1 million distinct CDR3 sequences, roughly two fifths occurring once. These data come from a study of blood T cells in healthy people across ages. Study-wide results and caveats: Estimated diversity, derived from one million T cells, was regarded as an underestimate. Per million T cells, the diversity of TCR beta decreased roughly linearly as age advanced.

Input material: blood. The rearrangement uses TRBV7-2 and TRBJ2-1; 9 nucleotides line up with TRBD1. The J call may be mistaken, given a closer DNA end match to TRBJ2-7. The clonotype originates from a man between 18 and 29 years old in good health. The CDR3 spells CASSLIGTGISYEQYF. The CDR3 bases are TGTGCCAGCAGCTTAATCGGGACAGGGATATCCTACGAGCAGTACTTC.